Sequencing of this TCR beta chain was carried out in a study of blood T cell repertoires in COVID-19. Study-level information: Material from acute and convalescent COVID-19 was sourced from the United States, Italy and Spain.

The CDR3 sequence is 14 residues long. Trimming removed 7 bases at V and 0 bases at J, with 12 bases between. In germline, CDR1 is SNHLY, CDR2 FYNNEI. Original data processing: Estimation of nucleated cell counts relied on the amplification of reference gene primers. Clones were read by immunoSEQ multiplex PCR, and TCRdb kept only the in-frame ones, dropping some. V, J and clone size were drawn from that table, and D and trimming were deduced from the DNA. Among some 340,000 clones, 90% to 95% were seen once, and the ten largest hold less than 4%. Participants, 18 to 89 years old, spanned approximately 26 US areas.

This clonotype was sampled from a woman in her 30s who had been exposed to COVID-19. The J gene is TRBJ1-2, the V gene TRBV2; D ambiguous. The sample consisted of PBMCs or T cells enriched from blood (not recorded which). CDR3 bases: TGTGCCAGCATGCAGTTAACCCCTAACTATGGCTACACCTTC. It yields the protein CASMQLTPNYGYTF.